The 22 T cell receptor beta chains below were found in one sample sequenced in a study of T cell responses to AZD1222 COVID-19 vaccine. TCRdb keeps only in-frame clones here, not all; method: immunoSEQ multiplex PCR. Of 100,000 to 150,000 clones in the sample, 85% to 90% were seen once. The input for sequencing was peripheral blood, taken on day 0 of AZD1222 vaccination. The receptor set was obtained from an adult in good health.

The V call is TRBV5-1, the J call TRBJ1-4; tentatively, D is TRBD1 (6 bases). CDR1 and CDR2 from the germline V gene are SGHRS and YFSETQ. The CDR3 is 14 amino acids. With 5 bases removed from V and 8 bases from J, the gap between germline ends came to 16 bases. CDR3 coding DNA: TGCGCCAGCAGAACAGGACAGCTCGGCGAAAAACTGTTTTTT. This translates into CASRTGQLGEKLFF.

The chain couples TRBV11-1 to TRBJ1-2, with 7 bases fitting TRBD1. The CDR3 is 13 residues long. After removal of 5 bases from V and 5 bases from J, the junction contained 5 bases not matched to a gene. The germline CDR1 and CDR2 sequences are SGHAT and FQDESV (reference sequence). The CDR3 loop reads CASSPTTGYGYTF. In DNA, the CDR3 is TGTGCCAGCAGCCCAACGACAGGGTATGGCTACACCTTC. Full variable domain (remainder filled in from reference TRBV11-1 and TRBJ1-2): EAEVAQSPRYKITEKSQAVAFWCDPISGHATLYWYRQILGQGPELLVQFQDESVVDDSQLPKDRFSAERLKGVDSTLKIQPAELGDSAMYLCASSPTTGYGYTFGSGTRLTVV.

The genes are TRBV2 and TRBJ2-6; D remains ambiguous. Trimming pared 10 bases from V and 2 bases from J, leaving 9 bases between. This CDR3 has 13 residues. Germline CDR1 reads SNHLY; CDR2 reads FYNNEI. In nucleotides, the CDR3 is TGTGCCACAGCACTCCCTGGGGCCAACGTCCTGACTTTC. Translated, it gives CATALPGANVLTF.

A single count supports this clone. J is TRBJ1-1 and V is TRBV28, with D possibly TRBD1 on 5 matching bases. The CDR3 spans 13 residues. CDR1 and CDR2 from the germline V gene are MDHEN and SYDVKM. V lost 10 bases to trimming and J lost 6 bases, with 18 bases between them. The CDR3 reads CAITGGGRSEAFF. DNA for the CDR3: TGTGCCATCACCGGGGGGGGTAGGTCTGAAGCTTTCTTT.

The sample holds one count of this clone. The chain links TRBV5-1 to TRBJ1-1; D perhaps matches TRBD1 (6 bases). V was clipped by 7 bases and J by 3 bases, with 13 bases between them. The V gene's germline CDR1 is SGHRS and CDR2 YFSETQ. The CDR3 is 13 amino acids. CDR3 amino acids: CASQPQGDTEAFF. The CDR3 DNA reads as TGCGCCAGCCAACCACAGGGAGACACTGAAGCTTTCTTT.

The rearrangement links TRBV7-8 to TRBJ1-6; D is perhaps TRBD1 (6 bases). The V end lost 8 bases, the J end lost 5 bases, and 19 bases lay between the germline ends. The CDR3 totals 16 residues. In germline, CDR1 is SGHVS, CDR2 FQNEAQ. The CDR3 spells CASGERRDTDNSPLHF. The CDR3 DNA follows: TGTGCCAGCGGAGAACGCCGGGACACCGATAATTCACCCCTCCACTTT.

The CDR3 DNA is TGTGCCAGCTCACCAGAGGCTACCAGCTCCTACGAGCAGTACTTC. Translation gives CASSPEATSSYEQYF. The gene calls are TRBV18 and TRBJ2-7; D gene ambiguous. Trimming removed 2 bases from V and 0 bases from J, with 11 bases in between. CDR1 is KGHSH, CDR2 LQKENI, per germline. CDR3 size: 15 residues.

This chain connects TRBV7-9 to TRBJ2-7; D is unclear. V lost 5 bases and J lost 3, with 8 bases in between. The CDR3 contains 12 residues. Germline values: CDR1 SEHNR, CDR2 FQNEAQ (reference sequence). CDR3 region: CASSRTDYEQYF. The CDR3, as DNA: TGTGCCAGCAGCCGGACCGACTACGAGCAGTACTTC.

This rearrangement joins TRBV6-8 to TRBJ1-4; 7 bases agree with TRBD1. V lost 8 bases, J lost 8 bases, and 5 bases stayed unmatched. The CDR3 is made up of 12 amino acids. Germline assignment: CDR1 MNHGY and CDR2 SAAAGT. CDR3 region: CASRSGGEKLFF. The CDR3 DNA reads TGTGCCAGCCGGTCAGGGGGAGAAAAACTGTTTTTT.

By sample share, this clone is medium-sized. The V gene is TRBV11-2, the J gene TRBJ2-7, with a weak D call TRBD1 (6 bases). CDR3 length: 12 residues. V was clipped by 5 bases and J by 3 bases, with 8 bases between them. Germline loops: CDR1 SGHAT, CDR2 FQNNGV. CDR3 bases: TGTGCCAGCAGCGAGACAGGCTACGAGCAGTACTTC. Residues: CASSETGYEQYF.

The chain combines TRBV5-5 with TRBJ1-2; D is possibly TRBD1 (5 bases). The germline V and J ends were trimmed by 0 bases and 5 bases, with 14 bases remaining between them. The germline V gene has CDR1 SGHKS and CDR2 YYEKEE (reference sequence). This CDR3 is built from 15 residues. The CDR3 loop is CASSLATSGGYGYTF. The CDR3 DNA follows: TGTGCCAGCAGCTTGGCGACCTCCGGGGGGTATGGCTACACCTTC.

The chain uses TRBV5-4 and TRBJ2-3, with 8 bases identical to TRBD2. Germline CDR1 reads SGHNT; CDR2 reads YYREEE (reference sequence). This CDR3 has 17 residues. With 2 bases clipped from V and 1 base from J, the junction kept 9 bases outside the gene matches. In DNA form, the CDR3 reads TGTGCCAGCAGCTTAAACAAGCGGGGGCCCGGCACAGATACGCAGTATTTT. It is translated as CASSLNKRGPGTDTQYF.

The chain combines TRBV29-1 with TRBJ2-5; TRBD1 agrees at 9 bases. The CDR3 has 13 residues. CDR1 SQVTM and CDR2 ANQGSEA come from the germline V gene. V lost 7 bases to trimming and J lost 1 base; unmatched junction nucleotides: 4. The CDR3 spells CSGGDRVQETQYF. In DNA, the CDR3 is TGCAGCGGTGGGGACAGGGTCCAAGAGACCCAGTACTTC.

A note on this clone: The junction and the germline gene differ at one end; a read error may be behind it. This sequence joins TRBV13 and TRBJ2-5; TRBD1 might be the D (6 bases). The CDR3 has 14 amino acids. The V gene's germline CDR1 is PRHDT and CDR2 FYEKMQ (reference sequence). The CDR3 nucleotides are TGCGCCAGCAGCTTGTTTGGGGGCGCGGAGACCCAGTACTTC. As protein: CASSLFGGAETQYF.

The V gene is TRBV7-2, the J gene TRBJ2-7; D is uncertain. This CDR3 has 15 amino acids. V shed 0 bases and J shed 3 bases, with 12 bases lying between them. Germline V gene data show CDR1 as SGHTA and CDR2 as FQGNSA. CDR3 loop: CASSLAQTRIYEQYF. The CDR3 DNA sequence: TGTGCCAGCAGCTTAGCGCAGACCCGAATCTACGAGCAGTACTTC.

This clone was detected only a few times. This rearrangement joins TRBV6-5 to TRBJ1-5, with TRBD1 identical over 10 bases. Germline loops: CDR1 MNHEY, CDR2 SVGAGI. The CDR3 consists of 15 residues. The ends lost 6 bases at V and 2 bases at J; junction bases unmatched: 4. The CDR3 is CASRMDRGGNQPQHF. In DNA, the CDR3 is TGTGCCAGCAGGATGGACAGGGGGGGCAATCAGCCCCAGCATTTT.

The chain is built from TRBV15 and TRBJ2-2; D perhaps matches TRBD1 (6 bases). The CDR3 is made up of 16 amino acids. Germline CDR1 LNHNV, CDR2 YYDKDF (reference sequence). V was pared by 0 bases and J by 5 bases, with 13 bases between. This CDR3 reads CATSREQGTRTGELFF. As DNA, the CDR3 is TGTGCCACCAGCAGAGAACAGGGTACGAGAACCGGGGAGCTGTTTTTT. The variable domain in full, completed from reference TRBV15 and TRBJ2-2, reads DAMVIQNPRYQVTQFGKPVTLSCSQTLNHNVMYWYQQKSSQAPKLLFHYYDKDFNNEADTPDNFQSRRPNTSFCFLDIRSPGLGDTAMYLCATSREQGTRTGELFFGEGSRLTVL.

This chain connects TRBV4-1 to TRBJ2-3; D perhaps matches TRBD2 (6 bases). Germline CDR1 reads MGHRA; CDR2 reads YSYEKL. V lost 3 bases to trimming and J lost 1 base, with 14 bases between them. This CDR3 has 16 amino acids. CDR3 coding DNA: TGCGCCAGCAGCCAGCCTCGCGGGGAGCGCACAGATACGCAGTATTTT. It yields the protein CASSQPRGERTDTQYF.

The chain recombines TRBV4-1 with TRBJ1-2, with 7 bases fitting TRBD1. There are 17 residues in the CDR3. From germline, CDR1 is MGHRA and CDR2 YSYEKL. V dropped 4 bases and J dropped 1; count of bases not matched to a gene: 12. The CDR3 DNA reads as TGCGCCAGCAGCCCGAATTCAGGGGGGTTAAATAACTATGGCTACACCTTC. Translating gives CASSPNSGGLNNYGYTF.

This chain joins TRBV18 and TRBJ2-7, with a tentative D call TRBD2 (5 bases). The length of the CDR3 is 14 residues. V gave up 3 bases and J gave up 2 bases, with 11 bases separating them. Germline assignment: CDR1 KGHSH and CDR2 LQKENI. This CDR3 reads CASSPAGVPYEQYF. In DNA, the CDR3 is TGTGCCAGCTCACCGGCCGGGGTTCCCTACGAGCAGTACTTC.

This chain's CDR3 is CASSLGLAGTTDTQYF. The CDR3 DNA reads as TGTGCCAGCAGCTTGGGGCTAGCGGGGACTACAGATACGCAGTATTTT. The chain combines TRBV5-6 with TRBJ2-3, with 9 bases fitting TRBD2. Germline V gene lookup returns CDR1 SGHDT and CDR2 YYEEEE. Trimming removed 0 bases from V and 3 bases from J; junction bases left unmatched: 5. The CDR3 consists of 16 residues. Together with reference TRBV5-6 and TRBJ2-3, the CDR3 gives the full variable domain: DAGVTQSPTHLIKTRGQQVTLRCSPKSGHDTVSWYQQALGQGPQFIFQYYEEEERQRGNFPDRFSGHQFPNYSSELNVNALLLGDSALYLCASSLGLAGTTDTQYFGPGTRLTVL.

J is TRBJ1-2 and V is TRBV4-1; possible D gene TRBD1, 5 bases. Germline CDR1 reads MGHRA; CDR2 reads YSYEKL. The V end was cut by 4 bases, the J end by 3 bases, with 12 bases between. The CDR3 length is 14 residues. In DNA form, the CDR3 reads TGCGCCAGCAGCCCGACGGGGGTTTACTATGGCTACACCTTC. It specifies CASSPTGVYYGYTF.